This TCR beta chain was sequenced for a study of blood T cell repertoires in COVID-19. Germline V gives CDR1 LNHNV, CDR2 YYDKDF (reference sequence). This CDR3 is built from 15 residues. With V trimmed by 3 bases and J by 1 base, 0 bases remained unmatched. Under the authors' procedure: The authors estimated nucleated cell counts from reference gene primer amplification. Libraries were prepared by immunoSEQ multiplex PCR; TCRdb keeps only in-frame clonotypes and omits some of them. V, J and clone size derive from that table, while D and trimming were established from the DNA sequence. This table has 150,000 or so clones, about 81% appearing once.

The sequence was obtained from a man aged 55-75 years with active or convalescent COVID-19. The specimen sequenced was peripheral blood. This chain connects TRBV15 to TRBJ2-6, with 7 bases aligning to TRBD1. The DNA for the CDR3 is TGTGCCACCAGCAGGACAGGGTCTGGGGCCAACGTCCTGACTTTC. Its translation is CATSRTGSGANVLTF.